These T cell receptor beta chains were read from a single sample in a study of blood T cell repertoires in COVID-19. TCRdb's table, derived via immunoSEQ multiplex PCR, lists solely in-frame clones and lacks some. The table shows about 300,000 clones, with about 90% occurring only once. Sequenced material: peripheral blood. The receptors shown here come from a woman aged 45-65 years with COVID-19, enrolled during active disease. Each CDR3 is given without its conserved first and last residue. D genes are given only for firm matches.

CDR3 protein: ASSLGTGVSGANVLT
D gene: TRBD1
V gene: TRBV3-1/TRBV3-2
CDR3 length: 15

CDR3 protein: ASSPTTGGHYGYT
D gene: TRBD1
V gene: TRBV19
CDR3 length: 13

CDR3 protein: AISQGLSDGYT
D gene: NA
V gene: TRBV10-3
CDR3 length: 11

CDR3 protein: ASSPTLSLQLYSEQF
D gene: NA
V gene: TRBV14
CDR3 length: 15

CDR3 protein: ATTAATEAF
D gene: NA
V gene: TRBV10-3
CDR3 length: 9

CDR3 protein: ASSLEGQVFNEQF
D gene: TRBD1
V gene: TRBV11-3
CDR3 length: 13

CDR3 protein: SASNSGRGSYNEQF
D gene: TRBD1
V gene: TRBV20-1
CDR3 length: 14

CDR3 protein: ASSWAGNGYT
D gene: NA
V gene: TRBV5-1
CDR3 length: 10

CDR3 protein: ASRGEVSEAF
D gene: NA
V gene: TRBV6-6
CDR3 length: 10

CDR3 protein: ASSTQGANFYGYT
D gene: TRBD1
V gene: TRBV19
CDR3 length: 13

CDR3 protein: ASSETRQAINYGYT
D gene: NA
V gene: TRBV6-1
CDR3 length: 14

CDR3 protein: ATSRSGTGGYEQY
D gene: TRBD1
V gene: TRBV15
CDR3 length: 13

CDR3 protein: ASDSTGGAALNYGYT
D gene: TRBD1
V gene: TRBV7-9
CDR3 length: 15

CDR3 protein: ATSDSVNSGANVLT
D gene: NA
V gene: TRBV24-1
CDR3 length: 14

CDR3 protein: ASSQSQDGYEQY
D gene: NA
V gene: TRBV3-1/TRBV3-2
CDR3 length: 12

CDR3 protein: ASSLRGSTLPTDTQY
D gene: NA
V gene: TRBV7-8
CDR3 length: 15

CDR3 protein: ASSLAGQSTDTQY
D gene: TRBD1
V gene: TRBV5-1
CDR3 length: 13

CDR3 protein: ASSPRPGEFSTEAF
D gene: NA
V gene: TRBV18
CDR3 length: 14

CDR3 protein: ASSSARDSSYNEQF
D gene: NA
V gene: TRBV5-1
CDR3 length: 14

CDR3 protein: ASGWDKNTDTQY
D gene: NA
V gene: TRBV12-5
CDR3 length: 12

CDR3 protein: ASSLRGGPSGELF
D gene: NA
V gene: TRBV19
CDR3 length: 13

CDR3 protein: ASSPGQGAHEQY
D gene: TRBD1
V gene: TRBV18
CDR3 length: 12

CDR3 protein: ASSPLIGTGDYEQY
D gene: TRBD1
V gene: TRBV18
CDR3 length: 14

CDR3 protein: ASSSGQGYEQY
D gene: TRBD1
V gene: TRBV6-4
CDR3 length: 11

CDR3 protein: ATSREYRGHALMGGYT
D gene: TRBD1
V gene: TRBV15
CDR3 length: 16

CDR3 protein: AWKIGDRGSSPLH
D gene: TRBD1
V gene: TRBV30
CDR3 length: 13

CDR3 protein: ASSLVSGSRAGELF
D gene: TRBD2
V gene: TRBV7-2
CDR3 length: 14

CDR3 protein: ASPGGFNEKLF
D gene: NA
V gene: TRBV6-5
CDR3 length: 11

CDR3 protein: ASSLGAGELNEQY
D gene: NA
V gene: TRBV5-4
CDR3 length: 13

CDR3 protein: ASSPLPSGSYNEQF
D gene: TRBD2
V gene: TRBV18
CDR3 length: 14

CDR3 protein: SARHNYGYT
D gene: NA
V gene: TRBV29-1
CDR3 length: 9

CDR3 protein: AIGPGLAGSTDTQY
D gene: TRBD2
V gene: TRBV10-3
CDR3 length: 14

CDR3 protein: ASSLLDSFSYEQY
D gene: NA
V gene: TRBV11-2
CDR3 length: 13

CDR3 protein: ASSRDRGHEQY
D gene: TRBD1
V gene: TRBV5-5
CDR3 length: 11

CDR3 protein: ASSYDAAAGIQY
D gene: NA
V gene: TRBV5-4
CDR3 length: 12

CDR3 protein: SVDHRDRVGYT
D gene: TRBD1
V gene: TRBV29-1
CDR3 length: 11

CDR3 protein: ASSQDFGVNTGELF
D gene: NA
V gene: TRBV3-1/TRBV3-2
CDR3 length: 14

CDR3 protein: ASSTRTGLNTEAF
D gene: TRBD1
V gene: TRBV7-6
CDR3 length: 13

CDR3 protein: ATSDRHSTDTQY
D gene: NA
V gene: TRBV24-1
CDR3 length: 12

CDR3 protein: ASSQARNQGALFEQY
D gene: TRBD1
V gene: TRBV11-2
CDR3 length: 15

CDR3 protein: ASSQTLDRANEKLF
D gene: NA
V gene: TRBV5-4
CDR3 length: 14

CDR3 protein: ASSTQGALIRNTGELF
D gene: NA
V gene: TRBV21-1
CDR3 length: 16

CDR3 protein: ASSFSYLIGYT
D gene: NA
V gene: TRBV7-9
CDR3 length: 11